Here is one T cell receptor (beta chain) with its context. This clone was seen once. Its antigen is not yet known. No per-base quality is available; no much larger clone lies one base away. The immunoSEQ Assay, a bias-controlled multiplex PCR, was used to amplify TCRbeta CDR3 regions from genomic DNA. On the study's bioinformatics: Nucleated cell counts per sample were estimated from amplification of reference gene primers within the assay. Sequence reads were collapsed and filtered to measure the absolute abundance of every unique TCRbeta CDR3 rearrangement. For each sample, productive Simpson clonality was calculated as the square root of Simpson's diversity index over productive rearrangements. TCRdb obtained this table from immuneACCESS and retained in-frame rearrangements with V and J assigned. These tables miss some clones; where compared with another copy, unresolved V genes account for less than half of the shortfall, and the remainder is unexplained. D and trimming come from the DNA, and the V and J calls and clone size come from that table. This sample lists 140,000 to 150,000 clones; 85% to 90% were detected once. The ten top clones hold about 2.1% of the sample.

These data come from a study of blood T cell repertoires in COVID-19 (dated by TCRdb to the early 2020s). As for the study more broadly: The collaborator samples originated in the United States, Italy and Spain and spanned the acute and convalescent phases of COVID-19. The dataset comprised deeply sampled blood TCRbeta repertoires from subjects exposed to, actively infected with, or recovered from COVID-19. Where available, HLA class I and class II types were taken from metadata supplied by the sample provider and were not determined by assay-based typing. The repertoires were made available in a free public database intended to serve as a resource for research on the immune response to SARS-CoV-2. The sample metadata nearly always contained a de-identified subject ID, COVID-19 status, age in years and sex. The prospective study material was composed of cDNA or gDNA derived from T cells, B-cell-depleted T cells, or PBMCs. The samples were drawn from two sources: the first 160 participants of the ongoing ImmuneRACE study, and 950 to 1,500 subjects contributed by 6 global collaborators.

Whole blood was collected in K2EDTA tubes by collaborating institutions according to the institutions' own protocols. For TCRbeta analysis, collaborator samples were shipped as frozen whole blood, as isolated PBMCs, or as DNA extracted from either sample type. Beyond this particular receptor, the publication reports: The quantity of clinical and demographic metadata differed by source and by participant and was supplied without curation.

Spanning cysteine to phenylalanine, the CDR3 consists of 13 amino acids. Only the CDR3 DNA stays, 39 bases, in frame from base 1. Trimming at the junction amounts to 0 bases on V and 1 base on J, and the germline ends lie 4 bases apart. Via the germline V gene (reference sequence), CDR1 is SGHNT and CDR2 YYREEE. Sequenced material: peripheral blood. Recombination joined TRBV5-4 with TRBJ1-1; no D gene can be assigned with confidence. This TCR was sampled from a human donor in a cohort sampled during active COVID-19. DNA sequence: TGTGCCAGCAGCTTGGACACGAACACTGAAGCTTTCTTT. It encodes CASSLDTNTEAFF.